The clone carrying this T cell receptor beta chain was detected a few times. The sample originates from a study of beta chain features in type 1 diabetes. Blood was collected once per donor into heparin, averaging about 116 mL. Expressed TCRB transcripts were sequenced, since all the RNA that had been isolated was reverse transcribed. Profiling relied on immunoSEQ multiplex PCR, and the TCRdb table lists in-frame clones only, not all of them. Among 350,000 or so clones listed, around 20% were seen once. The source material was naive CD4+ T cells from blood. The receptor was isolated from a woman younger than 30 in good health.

The CDR3 reads CASSPRPQDHSPLHF. CDR3 nucleotide sequence: TGTGCCAGCAGCCCTCGGCCACAGGACCATTCACCCCTCCACTTT. The chain links TRBV7-2 to TRBJ1-6; the D gene is possibly TRBD1 (5 bases). The germline V gene has CDR1 SGHTA and CDR2 FQGNSA. The V end was cut by 5 bases, the J end by 8 bases, with 16 bases between. The CDR3 extends over 15 amino acids. Complete variable domain (other parts from reference TRBV7-2 and TRBJ1-6): GAGVSQSPSNKVTEKGKDVELRCDPISGHTALYWYRQSLGQGLEFLIYFQGNSAPDKSGLPSDRFSAERTGGSVSTLTIQRTQQEDSAVYLCASSPRPQDHSPLHFGNGTRLTVT.